In this sample, the clone carrying this T cell receptor beta chain turned up many times. The antigen is unknown. This entry belongs to a study of T cell repertoires in cytomegalovirus infection. Study summary: It can be stated that public TCR beta signatures indicated CMV infection as well as a matching HLA type.

Study conclusions and caveats: Of the TCR beta families, the public ones yielded a cumulative frequency that identified carriers of CMV plus the relevant HLA. There were HLA-C-restricted CMV-specific TCR beta clonotypes dominating the ex vivo response.

Each CDR3 protein is one row after TCRdb ran MiXCR on the reads. This sample has 200,000 to 300,000 distinct CDR3 sequences, with around 12% found just once. The CDR3 covers 13 residues. Germline-derived CDR1 and CDR2 are MGHDK and SYGVNS. The V and J ends lost 3 bases and 5 bases respectively, with 7 bases between them. The sequence was collected from a human donor in good health (CMV status not recorded). Some clones in this sample may be carry-over from other donors' samples. This sequence joins TRBV25-1 and TRBJ2-2, with D tentatively TRBD1 (6 bases). Sequencing was performed on PBMCs. CDR3 residues: CASSDRGTGELFF. CDR3 nucleotides: TGTGCCAGCAGTGACAGGGGAACCGGGGAGCTGTTTTTT.